The next 27 T cell receptor beta chains were all read from a single sample in a study of tissue T cells after allogeneic stem cell transplantation. Time point given: mouse harvest day 7 after allogeneic transplant. Tail vein injection delivered 10^7 T-cell-depleted bone marrow cells and 10^6 splenic CD5+ T cells. The repertoire was sequenced with immunoSEQ multiplex PCR; TCRdb's copy has only in-frame clones and lacks some. This sample has approximately 7,600 clones; around half occur once, and the top ten carry more than 7%. The sample was gut tissue. These receptors came from a female BALB/c mouse given C57BL/6 T cells with graft-versus-host disease after an allogeneic hematopoietic cell transplant.

Points on this clone: The listed genes are named as in mouse. The missing CDR3 end, 1 residue past where the read stops, is filled in from the germline J gene. This chain links TRBV4 with TRBJ2-5, with D perhaps TRBD1 (6 bases). With 5 bases removed from V and 2 bases from J, the gap between germline ends came to 11 bases. CDR3 length: 14 residues. The germline CDR1 and CDR2 sequences are LGHDT and YNNKQL (reference sequence). The CDR3 spells CASSTNRAQDTQYF. The CDR3 DNA, read in part, is TGTGCCAGCAGCACCAACAGGGCCCAAGACACCCAGTAC.

Worth noting for this clone: Gene and germline names: mouse. The read terminates 1 residue ahead of where the CDR3 ends, so the germline J gene completes it. The chain links TRBV13-2 to TRBJ2-3, with 7 bases that match TRBD2. The trim removed 5 bases at V and 4 bases at J, leaving 1 base unmatched. The CDR3 totals 12 residues. Germline values: CDR1 NNHNN, CDR2 SYGAGS (reference sequence). The CDR3 reads CASGLGSETLYF. The sequenced part of the CDR3 DNA is TGTGCCAGCGGACTGGGGTCAGAAACGCTGTAT.

With regard to this clone: The genes and germline here are from mouse. Read sequence stops 1 residue before the CDR3 end, and the germline J gene provides the missing end. V gene TRBV19 combines with J gene TRBJ2-7, with 8 bases aligning to TRBD2. This CDR3 has 15 amino acids. Germline V gives CDR1 FNHDT, CDR2 SITEND (reference sequence). V lost 4 bases, J lost 0 bases, and 6 bases stayed unmatched. CDR3 DNA, as far as it was read: TGTGCCAGCAGTCCTCTGGGGGGCCTCTCCTATGAACAGTAC. This encodes CASSPLGGLSYEQY. The CDR3 as a whole reads CASSPLGGLSYEQYF.

In the case of this clone: Mouse germline and gene names are used. From the germline J gene comes the end of the CDR3, since the read stops 1 residue before it. The chain has TRBV12-1 and TRBJ1-4, with D maybe TRBD1 (6 bases). The CDR3 runs 15 residues. V was clipped by 3 bases and J by 1 base, with 11 bases between them. The germline V gene encodes CDR1 SGHSN and CDR2 HYEKVE. This CDR3 reads CASSGTRDSNERLFF. Incomplete CDR3 DNA: TGTGCCAGCTCTGGGACAAGAGATTCCAACGAAAGATTATTT.

As to this clone: Each gene name is a mouse one. The read comes to an end 1 residue before the CDR3 does, leaving the germline J gene to fill in the end. V and J are TRBV26 and TRBJ2-5; no definite D call. Germline loops: CDR1 KGHPV, CDR2 FQNQEV (reference sequence). The V and J ends lost 2 bases and 5 bases respectively, with 5 bases between them. The CDR3 length is 12 residues. The sequenced CDR3 bases are TGTGCCAGCAGTCTGGGGGTAGACACCCAGTAC. Its protein product is CASSLGVDTQY. The complete CDR3 reads CASSLGVDTQYF.

Note on this clone: The genes and germline here are from mouse. The missing CDR3 end, 1 residue past where the read stops, is filled in from the germline J gene. The chain is built from TRBV24 and TRBJ1-1; 7 nucleotides align to TRBD1. Germline lookup yields CDR1 KGHTA and CDR2 FRNEEI. The trim removed 2 bases at V and 0 bases at J, leaving 3 bases unmatched. The CDR3 loop spans 15 amino acids. The CDR3 reads CASSLGTAANTEVFF. CDR3 DNA (partial): TGTGCCAGCAGTCTGGGGACAGCTGCAAACACAGAAGTCTTC.

This clone was observed a few times. Mouse germline and gene names are used. The sequenced fragment ends 1 residue before the CDR3 boundary, so the rest is inferred from the germline J gene. The chain links TRBV3 to TRBJ2-7; D is ambiguous. CDR3 length equals 12 residues. The germline V and J ends were trimmed by 1 base and 7 bases, with 8 bases remaining between them. Germline V lookup: CDR1 SNHLY, CDR2 FYNGKV (reference sequence). CDR3 residues: CASSLEGWEQYF. The sequenced CDR3 bases are TGTGCCAGCAGCTTAGAAGGGTGGGAACAGTAC.

This clone rates as medium-sized. The gene names here belong to mouse. The read ends 1 residue early relative to the CDR3; the germline J gene fills the gap. The V call is TRBV26, the J call TRBJ2-2; no clear D gene. Trimming left V 2 bases short and J 2 bases short, with 6 bases between. The CDR3 is 14 residues long. Germline V gene sequence: CDR1 KGHPV, CDR2 FQNQEV (reference sequence). The CDR3 here is CASSLIQNTGQLYF. The DNA read from the CDR3 is TGTGCCAGCAGTCTGATACAGAACACCGGGCAGCTCTAC.

A remark on this clone: The gene names given are mouse names. The read is 1 residue too short to cover the CDR3 end, so that end is filled in from the germline J gene. The V gene is TRBV26, the J gene TRBJ1-1; D not certain. The CDR3 runs to 14 residues. V was trimmed by 0 bases and J by 1 base, leaving 6 bases between them. Germline values: CDR1 KGHPV, CDR2 FQNQEV (reference sequence). The part of the CDR3 DNA that was read is TGTGCCAGCAGTCTGTCTGGACGGAACACAGAAGTCTTC. As protein: CASSLSGRNTEVF. The CDR3 in its entirety is CASSLSGRNTEVFF.

With respect to this clone: The gene symbols are mouse symbols. The CDR3 end is not reached by the read, which stops 1 residue before it; the germline J gene fills it in. The chain joins TRBV26 to TRBJ1-1; D is perhaps TRBD1 (6 bases). CDR1 is KGHPV and CDR2 is FQNQEV in the germline V gene (reference sequence). V was trimmed by 3 bases and J by 3 bases, leaving 8 bases between them. The CDR3 length is 13 residues. The CDR3 region is CASSLDRHTEVFF. The CDR3 bases that were read are TGTGCCAGCAGTCTAGACAGGCACACAGAAGTCTTC.

A remark on this clone: The genes are named according to mouse. With the read ending 1 residue before the CDR3 end, the germline J gene is used to fill in that end. This chain links TRBV12-1 with TRBJ2-5, with TRBD1 matching 7 bases. This CDR3 spans 13 amino acids. Germline values: CDR1 SGHSN, CDR2 HYEKVE. J was trimmed by 8 bases and V by 2 bases; bases with no gene match: 6. CDR3 in amino acids: CASSPTGEGTQYF. The covered CDR3 bases are TGTGCCAGCTCTCCCACAGGGGAGGGCACCCAGTAC.

This clone showed up just a few times. Genes here carry mouse names. The read terminates 1 residue ahead of where the CDR3 ends, so the germline J gene completes it. This sequence joins TRBV19 and TRBJ2-3; D gene uncertain. Deletions cut 1 base from V and 0 bases from J, with 6 bases between. From germline, CDR1 is FNHDT and CDR2 SITEND (reference sequence). This CDR3 contains 14 residues. CDR3 protein: CASSISTSAETLYF. Incomplete CDR3 DNA: TGTGCCAGCAGTATAAGCACTAGTGCAGAAACGCTGTAT.

This clone has a handful of counts. The germline and genes are mouse ones. The read stops 1 residue short of the end of the CDR3; the missing end is completed from the germline J gene. The chain joins TRBV26 to TRBJ2-4; D not certain. The V gene lost 3 bases and the J gene lost 5 bases, with 6 bases spanning the gap. The CDR3 totals 12 residues. Per germline, CDR1 KGHPV and CDR2 FQNQEV (reference sequence). The CDR3 sequence: CASSLTGNTLYF. The CDR3 bases that were read are TGTGCCAGCAGTCTTACGGGAAACACCTTGTAC.

This clone showed up just a few times. Gene names and germline refer to mouse. Distinct nucleotide sequences in the sample also encode this CDR3. CDR3 loop: CASSRQGNTGQLYF. CDR3 DNA, as far as it was read: TGTGCCAGCAGTCGACAGGGGAACACCGGGCAGCTCTAC. The chain joins TRBV26 to TRBJ2-2; TRBD1 matches 8 bases. The missing CDR3 end, 1 residue past where the read stops, is filled in from the germline J gene. This CDR3 has 14 amino acids. Germline CDR1 is KGHPV and CDR2 is FQNQEV (reference sequence). V lost 4 bases and J lost 2; bases outside the gene matches: 0.

In the case of this clone: Gene names are the mouse ones. With the read ending 1 residue before the CDR3 end, the germline J gene is used to fill in that end. The chain is built from TRBV13-1 and TRBJ1-2, with D possibly matching TRBD1 (6 bases). Looked up from germline, CDR1 is NSHNY and CDR2 is SYGAGN. This CDR3 comprises 14 residues. V was clipped by 2 bases and J by 1 base, with 9 bases between them. Partial CDR3 DNA: TGTGCCAGCAGTGACCAGGGGAGAAACTCCGACTACACC. It specifies CASSDQGRNSDYT. The CDR3, in full, reads CASSDQGRNSDYTF.

This clone came up a few times. The genes and germline here are from mouse. The read is 1 residue too short to cover the CDR3 end, so that end is filled in from the germline J gene. This sequence joins TRBV5 and TRBJ2-7; 8 bases are shared with TRBD2. After removal of 4 bases from V and 6 bases from J, the junction contained 11 bases not matched to a gene. The CDR3 has 15 amino acids. CDR1 is LGHNA, CDR2 YNLKQL, per germline (reference sequence). This CDR3 reads CASSPPGWGGREQYF. The CDR3 bases that were read are TGTGCCAGCAGCCCCCCGGGGTGGGGGGGGCGTGAACAGTAC.

Concerning this clone itself: Any gene name here is a mouse gene name. The CDR3 bases that were read are TGTGCCAGCTCTCTCGATCACAGGGGGCCGGACACCCAGTAC. Protein sequence: CASSLDHRGPDTQY. In full, the CDR3 reads CASSLDHRGPDTQYF. The rearrangement links TRBV12-1 to TRBJ2-5, with 9 nucleotides matching TRBD1. The CDR3 end lies 1 residue beyond the end of the read and is filled in from the germline J gene. The germline CDR1 and CDR2 sequences are SGHSN and HYEKVE. J was trimmed by 6 bases and V by 0 bases; bases with no gene match: 6. The CDR3 contains 15 residues.

Details on this clone: Gene names are mouse gene names. The CDR3 end lies 1 residue beyond the end of the read and is filled in from the germline J gene. The rearrangement uses TRBV12-1 and TRBJ2-5, with 8 bases lining up with TRBD2. Losses at the gene ends were 2 bases for V and 2 bases for J; bases not matched to a gene: 2. The CDR3 runs 14 residues. Germline V CDR1 and CDR2: SGHSN, HYEKVE. The CDR3: CASSRLGSQDTQYF. The CDR3 DNA, read in part, is TGTGCCAGCTCTCGACTGGGGAGCCAAGACACCCAGTAC.

As to this clone: Mouse germline and gene names are used. Read data end 1 residue before the CDR3 end; the end is taken from the germline J gene. This chain uses TRBV15 with TRBJ2-1, with 8 bases matching TRBD2. V shed 0 bases, J shed 3 bases, and the junction held 1 base outside the gene matches. CDR1 and CDR2 (germline): SGHND, FRSKSL. This CDR3 contains 15 residues. Incomplete CDR3 DNA: TGTGCCAGCAGTTTAGCGGGGGGGCGCTATGCTGAGCAGTTC. Protein: CASSLAGGRYAEQF. The full CDR3 sequence reads CASSLAGGRYAEQFF.

Turning to this clone: Mouse gene names and germline throughout. The CDR3 spells CASSRQGAYEQYF. CDR3 DNA, as far as it was read: TGTGCCAGCAGTCGACAGGGGGCCTATGAACAGTAC. The V call is TRBV15, the J call TRBJ2-7; 9 bases match TRBD1. With the read ending 1 residue before the CDR3 end, the germline J gene is used to fill in that end. Germline V gives CDR1 SGHND, CDR2 FRSKSL. CDR3 length: 13 residues. V shed 5 bases and J 2 bases; nucleotides not matched to a gene: 1.

This clone was recorded a few times. Germline and genes here are mouse. The CDR3 goes on 1 residue after the read ends, and that part is filled in from the germline J gene. This rearrangement joins TRBV20 to TRBJ2-3; 8 bases map to TRBD1. The germline V gene encodes CDR1 GFQATS and CDR2 STVNSAI. There are 14 residues in the CDR3. Trimming removed 3 bases from V and 1 base from J; junction bases left unmatched: 3. The CDR3 DNA, read in part, is TGTGGTGCTAGTGCACAGGGGGGTGCAGAAACGCTGTAT. It is translated as CGASAQGGAETLY. The entire CDR3 sequence reads CGASAQGGAETLYF.

To note about this clone: Germline and genes: mouse. The read gets to within 1 residue of the CDR3 end, and the germline J gene fills in the rest. This rearrangement joins TRBV13-3 to TRBJ2-1; D is perhaps TRBD2 (6 bases). Germline V CDR1 and CDR2: NNHDY, SYVADS. Trimming left V 6 bases short and J 6 bases short, with 13 bases between. The CDR3 covers 13 residues. The CDR3 protein is CASKVGVFAEQFF. The part of the CDR3 DNA that was read is TGTGCCAGCAAGGTGGGGGTCTTTGCTGAGCAGTTC.

Regarding this clone: Compared with germline, one end of the junction differs, possibly owing to a read error. Gene labels here are mouse ones. The sequence runs out 1 residue before the end of the CDR3; the remainder is reconstructed from the germline J gene. The V call is TRBV5, the J call TRBJ2-7, with a tentative D call TRBD1 (6 bases). The germline V gene has CDR1 LGHNA and CDR2 YNLKQL (reference sequence). CDR3 length equals 13 residues. The sequenced CDR3 bases are TGTGCCCGCAGCCACAGGGTTCCCTATGAACAGTAC. It codes for CARSHRVPYEQY. The full CDR3 sequence reads CARSHRVPYEQYF.

As concerns this clone: Gene names follow the mouse nomenclature. The CDR3 end lies 1 residue beyond the end of the read and is filled in from the germline J gene. This sequence joins TRBV31 and TRBJ2-5, with TRBD2 identical over 13 bases. CDR3 length: 16 residues. Germline trimming cut 0 bases from V and 6 bases from J; bases unmatched to any gene: 6. CDR1 GKSSPN and CDR2 SITVG come from the germline V gene. The covered CDR3 bases are TGTGCCTGGAGTCTAGTGGACTGGGGGGGCGCGGACACCCAGTAC. This gives the protein CAWSLVDWGGADTQY. The CDR3 as a whole reads CAWSLVDWGGADTQYF.

On this clone itself: Genes here carry mouse names. The CDR3 is cut off 1 residue early in the read; its end comes from the germline J gene. The chain employs TRBV26 and TRBJ2-7; D gene uncertain. V was pared by 0 bases and J by 0 bases, with 6 bases between. CDR3 length: 14 amino acids. The germline CDR1 and CDR2 sequences are KGHPV and FQNQEV (reference sequence). The sequenced part of the CDR3 DNA is TGTGCCAGCAGTCTGTCCACAATCTCCTATGAACAGTAC. Residues: CASSLSTISYEQY. The full CDR3 reads CASSLSTISYEQYF.

The sample holds a few counts of this clone. The germline and genes are mouse ones. The sequence runs out 1 residue before the end of the CDR3; the remainder is reconstructed from the germline J gene. V usage is TRBV26 and J usage is TRBJ2-2, with 10 bases that match TRBD2. This CDR3 comprises 16 residues. V lost 3 bases, J lost 0 bases, and 1 base stayed unmatched. The germline gives CDR1 KGHPV, CDR2 FQNQEV (reference sequence). The CDR3 here is CASSLLGGSNTGQLYF. The part of the CDR3 DNA that was read is TGTGCCAGCAGTCTACTGGGGGGGTCAAACACCGGGCAGCTCTAC.

Regarding this clone: Germline and genes here are mouse. The CDR3 is cut off 1 residue early in the read; its end comes from the germline J gene. The chain has TRBV26 and TRBJ1-1; D may be TRBD1 (6 bases). The CDR3 is 12 amino acids. V was cut by 6 bases and J by 3 bases, with 8 bases left in between. The germline CDR1 and CDR2 sequences are KGHPV and FQNQEV (reference sequence). The covered CDR3 bases are TGTGCCAGCAGCAACAGGGACACAGAAGTCTTC. Protein sequence: CASSNRDTEVF. The complete CDR3 sequence is CASSNRDTEVFF.